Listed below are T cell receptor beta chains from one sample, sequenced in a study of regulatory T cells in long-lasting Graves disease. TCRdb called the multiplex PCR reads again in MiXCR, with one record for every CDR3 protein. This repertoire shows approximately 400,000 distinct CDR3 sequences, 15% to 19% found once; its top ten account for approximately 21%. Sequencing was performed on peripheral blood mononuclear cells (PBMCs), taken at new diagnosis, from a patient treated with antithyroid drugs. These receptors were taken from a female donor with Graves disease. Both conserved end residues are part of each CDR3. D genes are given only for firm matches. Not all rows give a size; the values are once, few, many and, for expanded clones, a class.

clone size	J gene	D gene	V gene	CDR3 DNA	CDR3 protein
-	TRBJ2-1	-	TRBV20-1	TGCAGTGCTAGCCCACCTGGCGCCCAAGCGCAGTTCTTC	CSASPPGAQAQFF
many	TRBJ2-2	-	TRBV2	TGTGCCAGCAGTTGGGGCGGGAACACCGGGGAGCTGTTTTTT	CASSWGGNTGELFF
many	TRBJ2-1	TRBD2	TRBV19	TGTGCCAGTAGACTAGCGGAAAATTACAATGAGCAGTTCTTC	CASRLAENYNEQFF
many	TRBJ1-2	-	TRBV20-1	TGCAGTGCTAGAGATAACCGCCCGGGCTATGGCTACACCTTC	CSARDNRPGYGYTF
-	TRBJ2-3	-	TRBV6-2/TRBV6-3	TGTGCCAGCAGTTCTAAGGGGGGAACTAGCACAGATACGCAGTATTTT	CASSSKGGTSTDTQYF
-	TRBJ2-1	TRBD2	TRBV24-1	TGTGCCACCAGTGATTCGGGACTAGCGGGGGGTAGCTCCTACAATGAGCAGTTCTTC	CATSDSGLAGGSSYNEQFF
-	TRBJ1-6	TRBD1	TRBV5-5	TGTGCCAGCAGCATCGGGACAGGGAATGGCCTTGTCGATTCACCCCTCCACTTT	CASSIGTGNGLVDSPLHF
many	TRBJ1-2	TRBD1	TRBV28	TGTGCCAGCAGCCCCGCCGACAGGGGCGGTGGCTACACCTTC	CASSPADRGGGYTF
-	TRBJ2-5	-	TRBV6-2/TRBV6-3	TGTGCCATCGACTTTGGGAGGTTGAGAGAGACCCAGTACTTC	CAIDFGRLRETQYF
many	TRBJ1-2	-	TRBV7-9	TGTGCCAGCAGCTTTGTAAACTATGGCTACACCTTC	CASSFVNYGYTF
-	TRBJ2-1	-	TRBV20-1	TGCAGTGCTTCTCCAGAGGGAAACATTCTGTACTTC	CSASPEGNILYF
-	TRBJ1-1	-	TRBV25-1	TGTGCCAGCAGCGACGTGTGGACTGAAGCTTTCTTT	CASSDVWTEAFF
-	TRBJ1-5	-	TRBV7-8	TGTGCCAGCAGCTTGGCGGGGGCCGTCCAGCCCCAGCATTTT	CASSLAGAVQPQHF
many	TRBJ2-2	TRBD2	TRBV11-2	TGTGCCAGCAGCCATTTCGGGACTACCACCGGGGAGCTGTTTTTT	CASSHFGTTTGELFF
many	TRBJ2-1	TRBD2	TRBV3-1	TGTGCCAGCAGCCAACAACTAGCGGGGGGGCCAAATGAGCAGTTCTTC	CASSQQLAGGPNEQFF
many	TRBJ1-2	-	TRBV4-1	TGCGCCAGCAGCCAAGAACGGGCCAGCACCTATGGCTACACCTTC	CASSQERASTYGYTF
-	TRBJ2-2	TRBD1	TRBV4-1	TGCGCCAGCAGCCAACTTATTCCAGGACAGGGTCCTTCTCCCGGGGAGCTGTTTTTT	CASSQLIPGQGPSPGELFF
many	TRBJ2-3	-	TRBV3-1	TGTGCCAGCAGCCAAGACCCGGGGCTTACGCAGTATTTT	CASSQDPGLTQYF
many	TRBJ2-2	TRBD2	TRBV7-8	TGTGCCAGCAGCTTAGGGGAGGGAGCGAACACCGGGGAGCTGTTTTTT	CASSLGEGANTGELFF
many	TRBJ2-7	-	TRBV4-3	TGCGCCAGCAGCCAAGAACCCCCCCAGACAGGAAGCTACGAGCAGTACTTC	CASSQEPPQTGSYEQYF
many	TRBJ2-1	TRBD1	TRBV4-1	TGCGCCAGCAGCCGGAAAGGGACAGGCCACAATGAGCAGTTCTTC	CASSRKGTGHNEQFF
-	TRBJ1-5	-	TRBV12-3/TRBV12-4	TGTGCCAGCAGTTTGGGCCCTGGCAGGGATCAGCCCCAGCATTTT	CASSLGPGRDQPQHF